Below are 14 T cell receptor beta chains sequenced from a single sample in a study of blood T cell repertoires in COVID-19. Only in-frame clones appear in the TCRdb table, and some are missing; sequencing was by immunoSEQ multiplex PCR. The sample holds around 300,000 clones, about nine tenths seen once. The specimen sequenced was peripheral blood. The source of these receptors is a man in his fifties or sixties with acute or convalescent COVID-19.

The chain uses TRBV12-3 or TRBV12-4 and TRBJ1-2, with unresolved D. The CDR3 loop spans 12 amino acids. V was clipped by 8 bases and J by 5 bases, with 12 bases between them. CDR3: CASGELQYGYTF. CDR3 DNA: TGTGCCAGCGGCGAGTTACAGTATGGCTACACCTTC.

This clone was recorded a few times. The rearrangement links TRBV5-5 to TRBJ2-7; 8 bases are a match to TRBD1. After removal of 2 bases from V and 12 bases from J, the junction contained 10 bases not matched to a gene. The CDR3 covers 13 residues. Germline-derived CDR1 and CDR2 are SGHKS and YYEKEE (reference sequence). Here the CDR3 reads CASSFQGADTLYF. The DNA of the CDR3 is TGTGCCAGCAGCTTCCAGGGGGCAGATACGCTGTACTTC.

The chain employs TRBV7-9 and TRBJ2-3; 7 positions match TRBD1. The length of the CDR3 is 13 residues. With V trimmed by 5 bases and J by 9 bases, 8 bases remained unmatched. Germline loops: CDR1 SEHNR, CDR2 FQNEAQ (reference sequence). The CDR3 spells CASSLGGQETQYF. CDR3 DNA sequence: TGTGCCAGCAGCCTAGGAGGACAGGAGACGCAGTATTTT.

The rearrangement links TRBV5-6 to TRBJ1-2; a weak D match, TRBD1 (5 bases). Trimming took 4 bases from V and 4 from J, leaving 11 bases between them. The V gene's germline CDR1 is SGHDT and CDR2 YYEEEE. The CDR3 sequence is 13 residues long. For the CDR3, the DNA is TGTGCCAGCAGCCAGGGAGGTGTCTATGGCTACACCTTC. Translation gives CASSQGGVYGYTF.

The genes are TRBV10-3 and TRBJ2-7; D remains unclear. V lost 2 bases, J lost 3 bases, and 11 bases lay in between. Germline V CDR1 and CDR2: ENHRY, SYGVKD. CDR3 length: 14 amino acids. The CDR3 sequence is CAISEPAGDYEQYF. The CDR3 bases are TGTGCCATCAGTGAGCCGGCAGGTGACTACGAGCAGTACTTC.

This clone was seen only once. The gene calls are TRBV7-9 and TRBJ2-7, with D perhaps matching TRBD1 (6 bases). The CDR3 runs 13 residues. V lost 5 bases, J lost 3 bases, and 11 bases lay in between. Germline V lookup: CDR1 SEHNR, CDR2 FQNEAQ (reference sequence). This chain's CDR3 is CASSRDNFYEQYF. CDR3 in DNA: TGTGCCAGCAGCCGGGACAACTTCTACGAGCAGTACTTC. The variable domain in full, with the rest retrieved from reference TRBV7-9 and TRBJ2-7, is DTGVSQNPRHKITKRGQNVTFRCDPISEHNRLYWYRQTLGQGPEFLTYFQNEAQLEKSRLLSDRFSAERPKGSFSTLEIQRTEQGDSAMYLCASSRDNFYEQYFGPGTRLTVT.

CDR3 nucleotides: TGCGCCAGCCGAACGTCAGCAGGGGACTATGGCTACACCTTC. It translates to CASRTSAGDYGYTF. This rearrangement joins TRBV5-1 to TRBJ1-2, with a tentative D call TRBD1 (6 bases). There are 14 residues in the CDR3. CDR1 and CDR2 from the germline V gene are SGHRS and YFSETQ. The V gene lost 7 bases and the J gene lost 3 bases, with 16 bases spanning the gap.

The chain links TRBV27 to TRBJ1-2; possible D gene TRBD1, 6 bases. Trimming removed 1 base at V and 3 bases at J, with 12 bases between. CDR1 is MNHEY, CDR2 SMNVEV, per germline (reference sequence). The CDR3 consists of 15 residues. DNA of the CDR3: TGTGCCAGCAGTTTATATACAGGGTCGGACTATGGCTACACCTTC. As protein: CASSLYTGSDYGYTF.

This clone was recorded a few times. The J gene is TRBJ1-1, the V gene TRBV3-1 (or the pseudogene TRBV3-2); TRBD1 matches 7 bases. The CDR3 spans 16 residues. Germline V gene sequence: CDR1 LGHDT, CDR2 YNNKEL (reference sequence). Trimming at V came to 1 base and at J to 1 base, leaving 6 bases not matched to a gene. The CDR3 spells CASSQGAGTENTEAFF. Here the CDR3 DNA reads TGTGCCAGCAGCCAAGGTGCCGGGACAGAGAACACTGAAGCTTTCTTT.

The chain uses TRBV18 and TRBJ2-2; possible D gene TRBD1, 6 bases. CDR3 length equals 14 residues. In germline, CDR1 is KGHSH, CDR2 LQKENI. Trimming took 6 bases from V and 4 from J, leaving 12 bases between them. CDR3 loop: CASSAQGSTGELFF. DNA of the CDR3: TGTGCCAGCTCCGCCCAGGGGTCCACCGGGGAGCTGTTTTTT.

The rearrangement links TRBV19 to TRBJ1-3; D is unresolved. The length of the CDR3 is 15 residues. V gave up 7 bases and J gave up 0 bases, with 13 bases separating them. CDR1 and CDR2 (germline): LNHDA, SQIVND (reference sequence). The CDR3 DNA sequence: TGTGCCAGTATAGGGCTGGAGGACTCTGGAAACACCATATATTTT. Translating gives CASIGLEDSGNTIYF.

This chain links TRBV6-5 with TRBJ2-7; 7 positions agree with TRBD1. The V gene's germline CDR1 is MNHEY and CDR2 SVGAGI. The CDR3 consists of 13 residues. The J segment lost 2 bases and the V segment lost 6 bases, leaving 4 bases of the junction unmatched. This chain's CDR3 is CASRPQGAYEQYF. Here the CDR3 DNA reads TGTGCCAGCAGACCCCAGGGGGCCTACGAGCAGTACTTC.

The rearrangement uses TRBV7-6 and TRBJ2-3; 8 nucleotides line up with TRBD1. The CDR3 runs 16 residues. V shed 5 bases, J shed 4 bases, and the junction held 11 bases outside the gene matches. Germline V gives CDR1 SGHVS, CDR2 FNYEAQ. CDR3 coding DNA: TGTGCCAGCAGCCCCTTAGGGCAGGGGGCCTCAGATACGCAGTATTTT. Amino acid sequence: CASSPLGQGASDTQYF.

This sequence joins TRBV27 and TRBJ2-7, with 8 bases lining up with TRBD1. Losses at the gene ends were 8 bases for V and 2 bases for J; bases not matched to a gene: 14. The CDR3 is 16 amino acids. Germline values: CDR1 MNHEY, CDR2 SMNVEV (reference sequence). CDR3 loop: CASSTGLGRGPYEQYF. In DNA form, the CDR3 reads TGTGCCAGCTCCACCGGGCTCGGCAGGGGGCCCTACGAGCAGTACTTC.